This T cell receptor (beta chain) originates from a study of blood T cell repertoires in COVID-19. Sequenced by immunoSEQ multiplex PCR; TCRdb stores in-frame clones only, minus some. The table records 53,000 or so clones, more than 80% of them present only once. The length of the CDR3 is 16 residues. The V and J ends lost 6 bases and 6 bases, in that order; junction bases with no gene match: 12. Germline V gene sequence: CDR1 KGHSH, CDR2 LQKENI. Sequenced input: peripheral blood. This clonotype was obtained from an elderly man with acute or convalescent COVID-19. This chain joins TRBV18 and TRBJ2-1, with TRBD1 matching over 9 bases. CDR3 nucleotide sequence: TGTGCCAGCTCCCGAACCGGGACAGGGAAAGGCAATGAGCAGTTCTTC. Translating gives CASSRTGTGKGNEQFF. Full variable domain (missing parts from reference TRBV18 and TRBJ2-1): NAGVMQNPRHLVRRRGQEARLRCSPMKGHSHVYWYRQLPEEGLKFMVYLQKENIIDESGMPKERFSAEFPKEGPSILRIQQVVRGDSAAYFCASSRTGTGKGNEQFFGPGTRLTVL.